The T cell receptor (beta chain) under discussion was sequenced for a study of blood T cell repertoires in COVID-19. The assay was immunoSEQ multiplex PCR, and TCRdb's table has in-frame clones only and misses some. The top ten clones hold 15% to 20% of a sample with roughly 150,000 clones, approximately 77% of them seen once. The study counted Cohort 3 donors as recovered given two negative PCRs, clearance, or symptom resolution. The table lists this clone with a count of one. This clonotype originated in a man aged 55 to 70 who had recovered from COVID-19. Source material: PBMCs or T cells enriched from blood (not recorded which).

CDR3 loop: CAWNGLAGTYTQYF. The CDR3 DNA reads TGTGCCTGGAATGGCTTAGCGGGGACGTATACGCAGTATTTT. The chain combines TRBV30 with TRBJ2-3; TRBD2 matches at 8 bases. Germline loops: CDR1 GTSNPN, CDR2 SVGIG (reference sequence). The V and J ends lost 4 bases and 7 bases, in that order; junction bases with no gene match: 10. This CDR3 has 14 amino acids.